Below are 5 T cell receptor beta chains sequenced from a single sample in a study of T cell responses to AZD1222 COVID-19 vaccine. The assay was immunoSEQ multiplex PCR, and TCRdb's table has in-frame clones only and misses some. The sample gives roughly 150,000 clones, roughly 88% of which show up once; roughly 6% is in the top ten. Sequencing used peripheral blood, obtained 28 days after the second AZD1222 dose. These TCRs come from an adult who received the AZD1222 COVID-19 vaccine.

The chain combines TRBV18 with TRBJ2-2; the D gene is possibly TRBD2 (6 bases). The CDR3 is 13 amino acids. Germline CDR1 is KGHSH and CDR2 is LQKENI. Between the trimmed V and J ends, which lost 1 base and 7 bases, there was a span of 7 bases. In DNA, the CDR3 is TGTGCCAGCTCACCACTGCGGGGCGGGGAGCTGTTTTTT. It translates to CASSPLRGGELFF. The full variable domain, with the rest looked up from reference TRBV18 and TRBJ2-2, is NAGVMQNPRHLVRRRGQEARLRCSPMKGHSHVYWYRQLPEEGLKFMVYLQKENIIDESGMPKERFSAEFPKEGPSILRIQQVVRGDSAAYFCASSPLRGGELFFGEGSRLTVL.

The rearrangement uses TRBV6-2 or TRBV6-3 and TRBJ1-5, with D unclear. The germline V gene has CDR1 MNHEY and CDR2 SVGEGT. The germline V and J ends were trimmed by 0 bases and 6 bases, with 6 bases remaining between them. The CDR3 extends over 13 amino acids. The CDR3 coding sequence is TGTGCCAGCAGTTACTCAAACGGTCAGCCCCAGCATTTT. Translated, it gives CASSYSNGQPQHF.

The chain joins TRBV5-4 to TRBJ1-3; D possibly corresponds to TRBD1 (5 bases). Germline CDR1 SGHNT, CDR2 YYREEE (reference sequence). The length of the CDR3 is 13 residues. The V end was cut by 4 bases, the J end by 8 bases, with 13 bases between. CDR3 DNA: TGTGCCAGCAGCATTCACGCGGGGGACACCATATATTTT. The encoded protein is CASSIHAGDTIYF.

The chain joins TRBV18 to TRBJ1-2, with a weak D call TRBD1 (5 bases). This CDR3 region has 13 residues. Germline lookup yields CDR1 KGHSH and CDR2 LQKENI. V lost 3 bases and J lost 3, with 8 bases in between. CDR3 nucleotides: TGTGCCAGCTCACCCACGGGGGACTATGGCTACACCTTC. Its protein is CASSPTGDYGYTF.

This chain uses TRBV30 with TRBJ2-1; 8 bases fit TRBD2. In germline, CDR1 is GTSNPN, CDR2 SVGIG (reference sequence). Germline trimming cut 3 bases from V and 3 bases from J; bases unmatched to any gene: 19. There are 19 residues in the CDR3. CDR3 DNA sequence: TGTGCCTGGAGGGCCCCCGCCCCACGCGGGGGGCCTCTCTACAATGAGCAGTTCTTC. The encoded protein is CAWRAPAPRGGPLYNEQFF. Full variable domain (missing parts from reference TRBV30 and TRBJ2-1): SQTIHQWPATLVQPVGSPLSLECTVEGTSNPNLYWYRQAAGRGLQLLFYSVGIGQISSEVPQNLSASRPQDRQFILSSKKLLLSDSGFYLCAWRAPAPRGGPLYNEQFFGPGTRLTVL.